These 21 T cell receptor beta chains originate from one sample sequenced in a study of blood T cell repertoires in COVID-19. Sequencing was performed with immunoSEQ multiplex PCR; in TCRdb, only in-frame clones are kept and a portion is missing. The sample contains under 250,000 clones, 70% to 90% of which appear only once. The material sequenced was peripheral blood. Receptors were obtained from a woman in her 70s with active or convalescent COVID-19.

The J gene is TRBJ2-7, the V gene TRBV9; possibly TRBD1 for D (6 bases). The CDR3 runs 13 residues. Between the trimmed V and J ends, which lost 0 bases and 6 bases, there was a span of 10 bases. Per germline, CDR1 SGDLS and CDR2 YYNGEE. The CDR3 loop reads CASSVGTAREQYF. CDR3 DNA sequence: TGTGCCAGCAGCGTAGGGACAGCGCGCGAGCAGTACTTC.

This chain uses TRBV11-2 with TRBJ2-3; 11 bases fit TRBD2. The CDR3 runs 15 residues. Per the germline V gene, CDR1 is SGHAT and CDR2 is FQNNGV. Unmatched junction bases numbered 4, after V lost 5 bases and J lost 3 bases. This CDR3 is CASSRGTSGTDTQYF. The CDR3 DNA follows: TGTGCCAGCAGCCGTGGGACTAGCGGTACAGATACGCAGTATTTT.

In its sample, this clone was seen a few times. This chain's CDR3 is CASRPTGSRNQPQHF. The CDR3 DNA is TGTGCCAGCAGGCCTACAGGGTCCCGCAATCAGCCCCAGCATTTT. This chain connects TRBV6-2 or TRBV6-3 to TRBJ1-5; a possible D gene is TRBD1 (6 bases). Germline values: CDR1 MNHEY, CDR2 SVGEGT. Trimming cost V 6 bases and J 2 bases, with 14 bases left between them. This CDR3 comprises 15 residues.

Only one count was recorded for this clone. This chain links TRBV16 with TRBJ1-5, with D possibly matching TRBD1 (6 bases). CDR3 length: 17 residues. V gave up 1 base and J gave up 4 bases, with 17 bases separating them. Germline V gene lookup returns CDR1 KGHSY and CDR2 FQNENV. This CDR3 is CASSQLFVPGDNQPQHF. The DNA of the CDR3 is TGTGCCAGCAGCCAATTGTTCGTTCCAGGGGATAATCAGCCCCAGCATTTT.

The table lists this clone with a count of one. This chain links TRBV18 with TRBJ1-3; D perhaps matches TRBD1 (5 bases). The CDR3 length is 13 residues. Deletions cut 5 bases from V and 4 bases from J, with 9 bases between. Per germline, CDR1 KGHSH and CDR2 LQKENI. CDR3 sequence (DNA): TGTGCCAGCTCAGGGGCAGCAGGAAACACCATATATTTT. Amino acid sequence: CASSGAAGNTIYF.

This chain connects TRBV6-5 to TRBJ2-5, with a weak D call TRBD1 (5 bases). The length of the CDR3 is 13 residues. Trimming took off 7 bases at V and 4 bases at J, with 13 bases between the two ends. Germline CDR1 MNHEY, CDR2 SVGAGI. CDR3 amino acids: CASNKGRAETQYF. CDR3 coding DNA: TGTGCCAGCAACAAGGGCAGGGCAGAGACCCAGTACTTC.

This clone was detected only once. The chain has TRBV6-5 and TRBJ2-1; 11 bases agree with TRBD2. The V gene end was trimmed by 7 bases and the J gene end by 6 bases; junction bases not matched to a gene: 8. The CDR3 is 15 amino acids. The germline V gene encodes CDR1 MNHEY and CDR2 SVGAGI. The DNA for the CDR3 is TGTGCCAGCATAAGGGCTAGCGGGGGGAGCAATGAGCAGTTCTTC. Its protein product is CASIRASGGSNEQFF.

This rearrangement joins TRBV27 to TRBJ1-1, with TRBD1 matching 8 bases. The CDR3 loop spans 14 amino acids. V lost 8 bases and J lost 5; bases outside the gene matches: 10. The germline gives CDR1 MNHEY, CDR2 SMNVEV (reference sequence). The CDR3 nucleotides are TGTGCCAGCTCAACTCCAGGGGGCGAGACTGAAGCTTTCTTT. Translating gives CASSTPGGETEAFF.

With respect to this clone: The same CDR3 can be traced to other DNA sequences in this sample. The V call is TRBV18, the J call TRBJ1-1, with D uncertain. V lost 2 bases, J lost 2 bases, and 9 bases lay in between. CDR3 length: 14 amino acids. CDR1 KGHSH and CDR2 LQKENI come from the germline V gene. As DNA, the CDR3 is TGTGCCAGCTCACCAGCAAGCCTTAACACTGAAGCTTTCTTT. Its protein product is CASSPASLNTEAFF.

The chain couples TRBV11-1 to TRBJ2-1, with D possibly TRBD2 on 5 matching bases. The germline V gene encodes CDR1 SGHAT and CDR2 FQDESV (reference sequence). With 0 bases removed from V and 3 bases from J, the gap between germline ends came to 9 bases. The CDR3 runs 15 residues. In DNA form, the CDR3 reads TGTGCCAGCAGCTTAGCGAACGGGATCTACAATGAGCAGTTCTTC. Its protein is CASSLANGIYNEQFF. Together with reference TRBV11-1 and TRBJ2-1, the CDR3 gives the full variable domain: EAEVAQSPRYKITEKSQAVAFWCDPISGHATLYWYRQILGQGPELLVQFQDESVVDDSQLPKDRFSAERLKGVDSTLKIQPAELGDSAMYLCASSLANGIYNEQFFGPGTRLTVL.

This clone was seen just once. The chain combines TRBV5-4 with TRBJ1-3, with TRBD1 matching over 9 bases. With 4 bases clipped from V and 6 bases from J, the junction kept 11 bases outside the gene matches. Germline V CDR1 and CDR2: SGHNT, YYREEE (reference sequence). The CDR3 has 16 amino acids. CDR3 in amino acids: CASSPSQGAIENTIYF. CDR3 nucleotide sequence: TGTGCCAGCAGCCCCTCACAGGGGGCGATAGAAAACACCATATATTTT.

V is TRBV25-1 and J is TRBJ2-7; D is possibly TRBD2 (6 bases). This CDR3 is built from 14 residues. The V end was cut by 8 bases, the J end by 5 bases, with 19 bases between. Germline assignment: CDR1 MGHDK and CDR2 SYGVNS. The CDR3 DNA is TGTGCCAGCTCCCATGGGGGGATTGTGGACGAGCAGTACTTC. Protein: CASSHGGIVDEQYF.

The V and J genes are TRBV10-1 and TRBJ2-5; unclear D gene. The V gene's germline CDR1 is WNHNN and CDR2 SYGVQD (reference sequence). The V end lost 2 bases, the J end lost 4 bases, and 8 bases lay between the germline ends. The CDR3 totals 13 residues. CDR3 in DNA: TGCGCCAGCAGTGAGGGCAGGTCAGAGACCCAGTACTTC. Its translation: CASSEGRSETQYF.

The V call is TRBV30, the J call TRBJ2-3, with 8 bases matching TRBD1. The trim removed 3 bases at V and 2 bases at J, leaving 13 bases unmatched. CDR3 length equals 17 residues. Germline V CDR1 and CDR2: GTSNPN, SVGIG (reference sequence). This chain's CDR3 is CAWSPSWAGGVTDTQYF. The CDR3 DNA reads TGTGCCTGGAGCCCTTCCTGGGCAGGGGGCGTCACAGATACGCAGTATTTT.

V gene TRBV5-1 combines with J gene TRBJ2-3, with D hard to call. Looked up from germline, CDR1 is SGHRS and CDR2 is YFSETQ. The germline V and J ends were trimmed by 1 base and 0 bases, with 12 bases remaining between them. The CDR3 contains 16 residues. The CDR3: CASSLSAADSTDTQYF. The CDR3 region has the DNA TGCGCCAGCAGCTTGTCCGCGGCAGATAGCACAGATACGCAGTATTTT.

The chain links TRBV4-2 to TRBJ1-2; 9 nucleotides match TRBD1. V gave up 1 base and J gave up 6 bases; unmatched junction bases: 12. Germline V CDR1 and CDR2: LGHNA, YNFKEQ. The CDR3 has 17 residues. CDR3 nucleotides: TGTGCCAGCAGCCAAGCGGGGACAGGGTTAAGTTTGGATGGCTACACCTTC. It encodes CASSQAGTGLSLDGYTF.

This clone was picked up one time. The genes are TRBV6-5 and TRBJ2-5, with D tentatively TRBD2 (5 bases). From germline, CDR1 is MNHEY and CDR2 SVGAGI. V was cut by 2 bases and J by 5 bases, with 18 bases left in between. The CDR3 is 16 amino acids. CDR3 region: CASSYGGQALGETQYF. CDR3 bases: TGTGCCAGCAGTTACGGAGGTCAAGCTCTGGGGGAGACCCAGTACTTC.

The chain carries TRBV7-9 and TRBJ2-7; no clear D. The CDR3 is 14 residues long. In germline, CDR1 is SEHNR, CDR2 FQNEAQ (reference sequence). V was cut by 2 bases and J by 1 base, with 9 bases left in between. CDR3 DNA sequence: TGTGCCAGCAGCTTATTGTCGGGTTCCTACGAGCAGTACTTC. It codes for CASSLLSGSYEQYF.

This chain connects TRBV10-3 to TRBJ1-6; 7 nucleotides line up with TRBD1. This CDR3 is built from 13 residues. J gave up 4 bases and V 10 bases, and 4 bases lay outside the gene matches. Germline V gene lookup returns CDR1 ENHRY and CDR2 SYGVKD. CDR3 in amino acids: CATLGQYNSPLHF. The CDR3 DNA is TGTGCCACCCTGGGACAGTATAATTCACCCCTCCACTTT.

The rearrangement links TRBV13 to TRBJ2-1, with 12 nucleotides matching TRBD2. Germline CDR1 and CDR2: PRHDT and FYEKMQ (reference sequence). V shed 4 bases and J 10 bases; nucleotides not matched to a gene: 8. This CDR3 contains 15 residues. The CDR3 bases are TGTGCCAGCAGCTCACCGGGACTAGCGGGCCGGGAGCAGTTCTTC. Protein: CASSSPGLAGREQFF. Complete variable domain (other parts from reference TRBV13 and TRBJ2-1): AAGVIQSPRHLIKEKRETATLKCYPIPRHDTVYWYQQGPGQDPQFLISFYEKMQSDKGSIPDRFSAQQFSDYHSELNMSSLELGDSALYFCASSSPGLAGREQFFGPGTRLTVL.

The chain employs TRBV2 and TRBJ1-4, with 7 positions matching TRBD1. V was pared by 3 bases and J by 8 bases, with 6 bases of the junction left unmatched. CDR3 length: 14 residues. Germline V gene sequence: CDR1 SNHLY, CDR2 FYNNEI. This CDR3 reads CASSEWTGGEKLFF. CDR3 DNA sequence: TGTGCCAGCAGTGAGTGGACAGGAGGGGAAAAACTGTTTTTT.